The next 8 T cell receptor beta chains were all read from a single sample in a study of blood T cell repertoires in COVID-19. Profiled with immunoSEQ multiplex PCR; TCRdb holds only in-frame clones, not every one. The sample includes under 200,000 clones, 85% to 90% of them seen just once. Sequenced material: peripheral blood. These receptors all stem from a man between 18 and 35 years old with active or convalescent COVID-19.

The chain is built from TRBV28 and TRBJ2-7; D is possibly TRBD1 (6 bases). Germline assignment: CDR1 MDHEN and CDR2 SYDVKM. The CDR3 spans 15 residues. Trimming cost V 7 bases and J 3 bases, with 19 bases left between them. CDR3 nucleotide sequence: TGTGCCAGCACCCCTGCCCTCGGGACAATCTACGAGCAGTACTTC. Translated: CASTPALGTIYEQYF.

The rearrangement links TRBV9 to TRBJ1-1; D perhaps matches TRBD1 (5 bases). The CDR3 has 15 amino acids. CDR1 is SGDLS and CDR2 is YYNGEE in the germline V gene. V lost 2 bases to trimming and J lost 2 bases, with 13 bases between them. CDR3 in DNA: TGTGCCAGCAGCGTGTACCCGGACACTAACACTGAAGCTTTCTTT. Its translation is CASSVYPDTNTEAFF.

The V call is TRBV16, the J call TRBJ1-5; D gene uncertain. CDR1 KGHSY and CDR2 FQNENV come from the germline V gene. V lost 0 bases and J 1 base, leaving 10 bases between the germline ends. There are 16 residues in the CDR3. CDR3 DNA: TGTGCCAGCAGCCAATCGATTGACGGGAGCAATCAGCCCCAGCATTTT. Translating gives CASSQSIDGSNQPQHF.

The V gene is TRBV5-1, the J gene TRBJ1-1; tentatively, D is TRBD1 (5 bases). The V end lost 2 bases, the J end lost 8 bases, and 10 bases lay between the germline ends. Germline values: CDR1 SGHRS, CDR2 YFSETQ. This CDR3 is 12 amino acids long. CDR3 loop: CASSFGGDEAFF. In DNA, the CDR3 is TGCGCCAGCAGCTTTGGAGGGGACGAAGCTTTCTTT.

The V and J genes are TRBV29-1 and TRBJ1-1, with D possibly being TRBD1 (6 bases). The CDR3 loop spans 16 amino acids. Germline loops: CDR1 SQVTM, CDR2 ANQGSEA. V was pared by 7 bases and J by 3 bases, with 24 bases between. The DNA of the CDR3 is TGCAGCGGGAGAGGGGGAGGGTCTGAGTTGGACACTGAAGCTTTCTTT. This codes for CSGRGGGSELDTEAFF.

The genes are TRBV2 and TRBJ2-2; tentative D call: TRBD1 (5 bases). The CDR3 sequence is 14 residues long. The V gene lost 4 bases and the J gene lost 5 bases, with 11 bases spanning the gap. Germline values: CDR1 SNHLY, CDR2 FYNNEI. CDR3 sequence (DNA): TGTGCCAGCAGTGCCTACCAGGGAACCGGGGAGCTGTTTTTT. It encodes CASSAYQGTGELFF.

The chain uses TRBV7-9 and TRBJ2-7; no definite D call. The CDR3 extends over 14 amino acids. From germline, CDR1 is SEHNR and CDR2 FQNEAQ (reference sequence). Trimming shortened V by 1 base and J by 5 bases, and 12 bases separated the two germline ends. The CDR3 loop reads CASSLGFAAHEQYF. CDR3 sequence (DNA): TGTGCCAGCAGCTTAGGGTTCGCGGCCCACGAGCAGTACTTC.

CDR3 bases: TGTGCCAGCAGCGCGCGACTAGCGGAGTACAATGAGCAGTTCTTC. Its protein product is CASSARLAEYNEQFF. This chain links TRBV9 with TRBJ2-1; TRBD2 matches at 9 bases. This CDR3 has 15 amino acids. Germline CDR1 and CDR2: SGDLS and YYNGEE. The trim removed 3 bases at V and 4 bases at J, leaving 5 bases unmatched. Drawing the rest from reference TRBV9 and TRBJ2-1, the complete variable domain is DSGVTQTPKHLITATGQRVTLRCSPRSGDLSVYWYQQSLDQGLQFLIQYYNGEERAKGNILERFSAQQFPDLHSELNLSSLELGDSALYFCASSARLAEYNEQFFGPGTRLTVL.